This TCR beta chain was identified during a study of monozygotic twins with inflammatory bowel disease. Points from the study as a whole: Similarity of repertoires did not differ between concordant and discordant twins, possibly from limited power. Fewer shared clonotypes with others were found in IBD patients than in healthy twins, especially with disease activity.

The team made cDNA by running eight separate reactions for each sample. Template switching was used to attach UMIs, which incorporated a 6-nucleotide sample barcode. TCRdb reprocessed the 5' RACE reads, keeping one entry per CDR3 protein, no DNA. This sample contains approximately 400,000 distinct CDR3 sequences. This CDR3 contains 14 residues. Germline V gene data show CDR1 as SEHNR and CDR2 as FQNEAQ (reference sequence). As concerns this clonotype: Antigen: not known.

This rearrangement joins TRBV7-9 to TRBJ2-7; TCRdb picks TRBD1, but there is no DNA to check that call. The sequence was collected from a human donor with ulcerative colitis or Crohn's disease, or a healthy co-twin of an affected twin (not recorded which). The sequenced sample was blood. CDR3 sequence reads: CASSTGQGWSEQYF. Drawing the rest from reference TRBV7-9 and TRBJ2-7, the complete variable domain is DTGVSQNPRHKITKRGQNVTFRCDPISEHNRLYWYRQTLGQGPEFLTYFQNEAQLEKSRLLSDRFSAERPKGSFSTLEIQRTEQGDSAMYLCASSTGQGWSEQYFGPGTRLTVT.